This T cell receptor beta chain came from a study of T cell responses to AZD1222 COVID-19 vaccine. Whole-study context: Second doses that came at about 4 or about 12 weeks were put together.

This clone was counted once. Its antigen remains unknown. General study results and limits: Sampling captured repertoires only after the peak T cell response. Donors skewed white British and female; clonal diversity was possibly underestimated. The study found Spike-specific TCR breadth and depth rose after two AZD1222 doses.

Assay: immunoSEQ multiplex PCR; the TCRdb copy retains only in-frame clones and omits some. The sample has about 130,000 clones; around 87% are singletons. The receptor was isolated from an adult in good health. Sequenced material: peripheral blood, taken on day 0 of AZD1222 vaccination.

The CDR3 region is CASRGSTIANYGYTF. CDR3 in DNA: TGTGCCAGCAGAGGGTCGACGATAGCTAACTATGGCTACACCTTC. The chain joins TRBV2 to TRBJ1-2, with D uncertain. The CDR3 runs to 15 residues. V lost 6 bases and J lost 0, with 14 bases in between. Germline lookup yields CDR1 SNHLY and CDR2 FYNNEI.